A selection of T cell receptor beta chains follows, all from one sample in a study of control samples from healthy donors and cancer patients. Libraries were prepared by immunoSEQ multiplex PCR; TCRdb keeps only in-frame clonotypes and omits some of them. The data contain tens of thousands of clones, 91% of them seen just once; the ten biggest clones take up roughly 0.91%. Sequences were obtained from PBMCs. Every receptor here comes from a man aged 25-40 years with colorectal cancer. Each CDR3 is given with its conserved first and last residue. Fields, in order: V gene, J gene, D gene, clone size, CDR3 protein, CDR3 DNA. The D gene is left open where the match is weak. Rows give clone size only sometimes, using once, few, many, or a class for an expanded clone.

V: TRBV27; J: TRBJ1-5; D: TRBD1; size: NA; CDR3: CASSTGQEYQPQHF; DNA: TGTGCCAGCAGTACAGGACAGGAATATCAGCCCCAGCATTTT
V: TRBV6-5; J: TRBJ1-1; D: NA; size: NA; CDR3: CASSYGQGINTEAFF; DNA: TGTGCCAGCAGTTACGGCCAGGGGATTAACACTGAAGCTTTCTTT
V: TRBV19; J: TRBJ1-5; D: NA; size: few; CDR3: CASSREFSQPQHF; DNA: TGTGCCAGTAGTCGGGAGTTCTCTCAGCCCCAGCATTTT
V: TRBV19; J: TRBJ2-5; D: NA; size: NA; CDR3: CASIGRGALETQYF; DNA: TGTGCCAGTATAGGGAGGGGGGCCCTCGAGACCCAGTACTTC
V: TRBV3-1/TRBV3-2; J: TRBJ1-1; D: TRBD1; size: NA; CDR3: CASSRTGVVEAFF; DNA: TGTGCCAGCAGCCGGACAGGGGTGGTAGAAGCTTTCTTT
V: TRBV4-3; J: TRBJ2-5; D: NA; size: once; CDR3: CASSQYQGGSETQYF; DNA: TGCGCCAGCAGCCAGTACCAGGGTGGGAGCGAGACCCAGTACTTC
V: TRBV7-6; J: TRBJ2-1; D: TRBD2; size: NA; CDR3: CASSYARLANEQFF; DNA: TGTGCCAGCAGCTATGCACGACTAGCGAATGAGCAGTTCTTC
V: TRBV6-5; J: TRBJ2-2; D: NA; size: once; CDR3: CASNGPRGTGELFF; DNA: TGTGCCAGCAACGGCCCTCGAGGGACCGGGGAGCTGTTTTTT
V: TRBV20-1; J: TRBJ2-7; D: NA; size: NA; CDR3: CSAPGGDEQYF; DNA: TGCAGTGCCCCGGGCGGCGACGAGCAGTACTTC
V: TRBV4-3; J: TRBJ1-4; D: NA; size: NA; CDR3: CASSQDSRSEKLFF; DNA: TGCGCCAGCAGCCAAGATTCGAGGAGTGAAAAACTGTTTTTT
V: TRBV19; J: TRBJ1-2; D: TRBD1; size: NA; CDR3: CASSITGQGNGYTF; DNA: TGTGCCAGTAGTATTACGGGACAGGGCAATGGCTACACCTTC
V: TRBV3-1/TRBV3-2; J: TRBJ1-5; D: NA; size: NA; CDR3: CASSQDRHQPQHF; DNA: TGTGCCAGCAGCCAAGATAGACACCAGCCCCAGCATTTT
V: TRBV4-3; J: TRBJ1-4; D: NA; size: NA; CDR3: CASSPQGSYATNEKLFF; DNA: TGCGCCAGCAGCCCGCAGGGGTCCTATGCAACTAATGAAAAACTGTTTTTT
V: TRBV4-2; J: TRBJ2-4; D: TRBD1; size: NA; CDR3: CASSQTSGTGGVNIQYF; DNA: TGTGCCAGCAGCCAAACATCCGGGACAGGGGGCGTAAACATTCAGTACTTC
V: TRBV27; J: TRBJ2-2; D: NA; size: once; CDR3: CASSRAGVNTGELFF; DNA: TGTGCCAGCAGTAGGGCCGGGGTCAACACCGGGGAGCTGTTTTTT
V: TRBV6-6; J: TRBJ1-2; D: TRBD1; size: NA; CDR3: CASRLGQGPGYTF; DNA: TGTGCCAGCAGATTGGGACAGGGGCCTGGCTACACCTTC
V: TRBV19; J: TRBJ1-1; D: NA; size: NA; CDR3: CASSMDSLLGESEAFF; DNA: TGTGCCAGTAGTATGGACAGCCTTCTGGGGGAGTCTGAAGCTTTCTTT
V: TRBV2; J: TRBJ1-5; D: NA; size: NA; CDR3: CASSSNGGLEGNQPQHF; DNA: TGTGCCAGCAGTTCCAATGGGGGTCTCGAAGGCAATCAGCCCCAGCATTTT
V: TRBV19; J: TRBJ1-5; D: NA; size: NA; CDR3: CASNPDRPVSNQPQHF; DNA: TGTGCCAGTAACCCCGACAGGCCCGTTAGCAATCAGCCCCAGCATTTT
V: TRBV4-2; J: TRBJ1-2; D: NA; size: NA; CDR3: CASSQDGSENYGYTF; DNA: TGTGCCAGCAGCCAAGATGGTTCGGAAAACTATGGCTACACCTTC
V: TRBV7-2; J: TRBJ2-7; D: TRBD2; size: NA; CDR3: CASSPGTSNYEQYF; DNA: TGTGCCAGCAGCCCAGGGACTAGTAACTACGAGCAGTACTTC
V: TRBV27; J: TRBJ2-1; D: NA; size: NA; CDR3: CASSNSPRPYNEQFF; DNA: TGTGCCAGCAGCAACTCTCCTAGACCCTACAATGAGCAGTTCTTC
V: TRBV18; J: TRBJ1-3; D: NA; size: NA; CDR3: CASSPYLIDDSSSGNTIYF; DNA: TGTGCCAGCTCACCGTACCTTATTGATGACTCAAGCTCTGGAAACACCATATATTTT
V: TRBV19; J: TRBJ2-2; D: NA; size: NA; CDR3: CASSRNTNTGELFF; DNA: TGTGCCAGTAGTAGGAACACGAACACCGGGGAGCTGTTTTTT
V: TRBV4-3; J: TRBJ2-1; D: NA; size: NA; CDR3: CASSQDRGTPGGGEQFF; DNA: TGCGCCAGCAGCCAAGACCGGGGGACTCCGGGGGGCGGTGAGCAGTTCTTC
V: TRBV5-1; J: TRBJ1-1; D: NA; size: NA; CDR3: CASSLEAGMNTEAFF; DNA: TGCGCCAGCAGCTTGGAGGCAGGAATGAACACTGAAGCTTTCTTT
V: TRBV3-1/TRBV3-2; J: TRBJ1-2; D: NA; size: NA; CDR3: CASSQTGDLYGYTF; DNA: TGTGCCAGCAGCCAAACTGGGGACCTCTATGGCTACACCTTC
V: TRBV24-1; J: TRBJ1-2; D: NA; size: NA; CDR3: CATSDLDRENYGYTF; DNA: TGTGCCACCAGTGATTTGGACAGAGAGAACTATGGCTACACCTTC
V: TRBV19; J: TRBJ2-1; D: TRBD2; size: NA; CDR3: CASSIPGGRDEQFF; DNA: TGTGCCAGTAGTATACCCGGCGGGAGGGATGAGCAGTTCTTC
V: TRBV9; J: TRBJ2-1; D: TRBD1; size: NA; CDR3: CASSVSFGGQIYNEQFF; DNA: TGTGCCAGCAGCGTATCTTTTGGGGGACAGATTTACAATGAGCAGTTCTTC
V: TRBV29-1; J: TRBJ1-2; D: TRBD1; size: NA; CDR3: CSSEQGAGYTF; DNA: TGCAGCTCAGAGCAGGGGGCCGGCTACACCTTC
V: TRBV30; J: TRBJ1-1; D: NA; size: NA; CDR3: CAWSTVPIEAFF; DNA: TGTGCCTGGAGTACGGTGCCAATCGAAGCTTTCTTT
V: TRBV5-1; J: TRBJ2-1; D: TRBD1; size: once; CDR3: CASRLTGGGTYNEQFF; DNA: TGCGCCAGCAGACTTACAGGGGGAGGAACCTACAATGAGCAGTTCTTC
V: TRBV11-2; J: TRBJ2-7; D: NA; size: NA; CDR3: CASSLGGIQYEQYF; DNA: TGTGCCAGCAGCTTAGGAGGGATCCAATACGAGCAGTACTTC
V: TRBV19; J: TRBJ1-5; D: NA; size: NA; CDR3: CASSIRGSSNQPQHF; DNA: TGTGCCAGTAGTATAAGAGGGAGTAGCAATCAGCCCCAGCATTTT
V: TRBV6-5; J: TRBJ1-4; D: NA; size: NA; CDR3: CASSRLGANNEKLFF; DNA: TGTGCCAGCAGTCGTCTTGGGGCTAATAATGAAAAACTGTTTTTT
V: TRBV12-3/TRBV12-4; J: TRBJ1-1; D: NA; size: once; CDR3: CASSLRENTEAFF; DNA: TGTGCCAGCAGTTTACGGGAGAACACTGAAGCTTTCTTT
V: TRBV6-5; J: TRBJ2-7; D: NA; size: NA; CDR3: CASSYSFRSPYEQYF; DNA: TGTGCCAGCAGTTACTCTTTCAGGTCGCCCTACGAGCAGTACTTC
V: TRBV10-1; J: TRBJ2-3; D: NA; size: NA; CDR3: CASSATDTQYF; DNA: TGCGCCAGCAGTGCTACAGATACGCAGTATTTT
V: TRBV5-1; J: TRBJ1-2; D: TRBD1; size: NA; CDR3: CASSSTGTDYYGYTF; DNA: TGCGCCAGCAGCTCCACCGGGACAGACTACTATGGCTACACCTTC
V: TRBV28; J: TRBJ1-5; D: NA; size: NA; CDR3: CASLGANRYQPQHF; DNA: TGTGCGAGCCTCGGAGCTAACCGTTATCAGCCCCAGCATTTT
V: TRBV7-2; J: TRBJ1-5; D: NA; size: NA; CDR3: CASSLNGDNQPQHF; DNA: TGTGCCAGCAGCTTAAACGGGGACAATCAGCCCCAGCATTTT